The clone carrying this T cell receptor (beta chain) was seen a few times. Its antigen is unknown. This sample was taken from a study of blood T cells in healthy people across ages. Study observations and caveats: Getting older went along with TCR beta diversity per million T cells dropping roughly linearly. Diversity estimated from one million T cells was considered an underestimate.

The germline gives CDR1 MNHEY, CDR2 SVGAGI. V lost 0 bases to trimming and J lost 6 bases, with 9 bases between them. The CDR3 has 14 amino acids. Through a sample-barcoded 5' primer and a J-beta primer mix, a second PCR was run for about 6 to 11 cycles. MiXCR, applied by TCRdb to the 5' RACE reads, yields one record per CDR3 protein. The top ten clones hold 13% of a sample with roughly 800,000 distinct CDR3 sequences, around 34% of them seen once. Sequencing was performed on blood. The gene calls are TRBV6-5 and TRBJ1-5; D remains ambiguous. This TCR derives from a man between 18 and 29 years old in good health. The CDR3 region has the DNA TGTGCCAGCAGTTACTCTCCTGAAATTCAGCCCCAGCATTTT. This encodes CASSYSPEIQPQHF.